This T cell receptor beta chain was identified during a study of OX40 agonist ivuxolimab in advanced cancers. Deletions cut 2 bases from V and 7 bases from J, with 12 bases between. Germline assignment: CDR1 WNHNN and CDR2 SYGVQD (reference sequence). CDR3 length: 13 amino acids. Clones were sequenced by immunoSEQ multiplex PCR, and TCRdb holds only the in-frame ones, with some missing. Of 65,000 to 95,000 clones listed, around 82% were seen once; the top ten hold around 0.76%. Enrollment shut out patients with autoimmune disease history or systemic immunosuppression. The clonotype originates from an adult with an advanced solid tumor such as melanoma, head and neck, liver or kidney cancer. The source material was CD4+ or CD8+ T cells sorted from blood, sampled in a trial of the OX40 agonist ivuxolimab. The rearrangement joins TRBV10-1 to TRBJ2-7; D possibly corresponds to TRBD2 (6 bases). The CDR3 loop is CASSEEVAGEQYF. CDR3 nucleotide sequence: TGCGCCAGCAGTGAGGAAGTGGCGGGAGAGCAGTACTTC.